These 14 T cell receptor beta chains came from one sample sequenced in a study of cytomegalovirus exposure and HLA in healthy donors. PCR involved 60 Vbeta and 13 Jbeta primers. Generated by immunoSEQ multiplex PCR, the TCRdb table keeps only in-frame clones and is missing some. The sample yields 85,000 to 95,000 clones, 60% to 70% seen once. What was sequenced was PBMCs. These TCRs come from a woman aged 25 to 45 in good health and CMV-seronegative.

The chain recombines TRBV12-5 with TRBJ1-2; D is uncertain. The CDR3 has 16 residues. Germline lookup yields CDR1 LGHNT and CDR2 FRNRAP. V was cut by 0 bases and J by 3 bases, with 14 bases left in between. CDR3: CASGLVLGQTYYGYTF. CDR3 nucleotide sequence: TGTGCTAGTGGTTTGGTTTTGGGCCAGACCTACTATGGCTACACCTTC.

On this clone: At one of its ends the junction is not consistent with the germline gene, which may arise from a read error. This rearrangement joins TRBV19 to TRBJ1-5; 7 nucleotides line up with TRBD1. In germline, CDR1 is LNHDA, CDR2 SQIVND (reference sequence). This CDR3 has 18 residues. CDR3 DNA: TGTGCCAGCAGTAGGTTCCAGGGGGGAATCGTTGATTCCCAGCCCCAGCATTTT. The encoded protein is CASSRFQGGIVDSQPQHF.

V usage is TRBV7-8 and J usage is TRBJ2-1; 10 positions agree with TRBD1. This CDR3 region has 19 residues. Germline V gene data show CDR1 as SGHVS and CDR2 as FQNEAQ. V was clipped by 4 bases and J by 4 bases; unmatched bases: 16. The DNA of the CDR3 is TGTGCCAGCAGCTCGACTGGGACAGGGGCTTCAAGACGTTACAATGAGCAGTTCTTC. Amino acid sequence: CASSSTGTGASRRYNEQFF.

A word on this clone: A read error may produce the germline difference seen at one junction end. V is TRBV19 and J is TRBJ2-1; 8 bases are shared with TRBD1. CDR3 size: 15 residues. Germline loops: CDR1 LNHDA, CDR2 SQIVND (reference sequence). The CDR3 DNA is TGTGCCAGTAGTATAGGGACAGGGAGCGCCGGACGGATGATCTTC. This translates into CASSIGTGSAGRMIF.

The chain links TRBV2 to TRBJ1-1; TRBD1 matches at 11 bases. CDR1 is SNHLY, CDR2 FYNNEI, per germline. Trimming at V came to 2 bases and at J to 2 bases, leaving 1 base not matched to a gene. The CDR3 consists of 15 residues. As DNA, the CDR3 is TGTGCCAGCAGTGAACGGACAGGGGGCAACACTGAAGCTTTCTTT. Translation gives CASSERTGGNTEAFF.

This clone was picked up a small number of times. This chain links TRBV19 with TRBJ2-1, with TRBD2 as a possible D gene (6 bases). The CDR3 totals 14 residues. V was shortened by 6 bases and J by 8 bases, with 17 bases between the two germline ends. Per the germline V gene, CDR1 is LNHDA and CDR2 is SQIVND (reference sequence). This CDR3 is CASSRRLGSDEQFF. The DNA of the CDR3 is TGTGCCAGTAGCCGAAGACTAGGGTCGGATGAGCAGTTCTTC.

The chain has TRBV4-1 and TRBJ1-2, with 9 bases identical to TRBD1. Unmatched junction bases numbered 7, after V lost 0 bases and J lost 8 bases. Germline V gene lookup returns CDR1 MGHRA and CDR2 YSYEKL. CDR3 length equals 15 residues. CDR3: CASSQETGGRRGYTF. The CDR3 coding sequence is TGCGCCAGCAGCCAAGAAACAGGGGGCAGGAGAGGCTACACCTTC.

V and J are TRBV5-8 and TRBJ1-5, with D perhaps matching TRBD1 (5 bases). V was pared by 3 bases and J by 7 bases, with 17 bases between. The CDR3 sequence is 15 residues long. From germline, CDR1 is SGHTS and CDR2 YDEGEE. This CDR3 reads CASSYWVWGSQPQHF. CDR3 sequence (DNA): TGTGCCAGCAGCTATTGGGTCTGGGGCTCCCAGCCCCAGCATTTT.

This clone has more than one count but fewer than ten. V gene TRBV7-9 combines with J gene TRBJ1-5; 7 bases match TRBD1. CDR1 is SEHNR, CDR2 FQNEAQ, per germline (reference sequence). Trimming took 1 base from V and 7 from J; bases not matched to a gene: 10. The CDR3 runs 16 residues. CDR3: CASSLGLGTGDQPQHF. CDR3 bases: TGTGCCAGCAGCTTAGGGTTAGGTACAGGGGACCAGCCCCAGCATTTT.

The chain joins TRBV4-1 to TRBJ2-3, with D maybe TRBD2 (5 bases). V lost 0 bases, J lost 2 bases, and 9 bases lay in between. Germline lookup yields CDR1 MGHRA and CDR2 YSYEKL. The CDR3 contains 15 residues. The DNA for the CDR3 is TGCGCCAGCAGCCAAGAACTTAGCGACACAGATACGCAGTATTTT. Encoded protein: CASSQELSDTDTQYF.

This clone was detected only a few times. The genes are TRBV28 and TRBJ1-1, with D unresolved. Germline CDR1 MDHEN, CDR2 SYDVKM. Between the trimmed V and J ends, which lost 8 bases and 3 bases, there was a span of 22 bases. This CDR3 is 16 amino acids long. The CDR3, as DNA: TGTGCCAGCCCCCCCTCCGGGTGGGAGGATTACACTGAAGCTTTCTTT. It yields the protein CASPPSGWEDYTEAFF.

The sample holds one count of this clone. The J gene is TRBJ2-3, the V gene TRBV11-3, with TRBD2 matching over 7 bases. The CDR3 is 15 residues long. V shed 4 bases and J 0 bases; nucleotides not matched to a gene: 4. Germline V gene lookup returns CDR1 SGHNT and CDR2 YENEEA. The CDR3 sequence is CASSSRGTSTDTQYF. The CDR3, as DNA: TGTGCCAGCAGCTCGCGGGGGACCAGCACAGATACGCAGTATTTT.

The gene calls are TRBV6-1 and TRBJ1-2; 8 bases line up with TRBD1. V lost 8 bases, J lost 6 bases, and 5 bases stayed unmatched. CDR3 length equals 12 residues. The germline V gene encodes CDR1 MNHNS and CDR2 SASEGT. CDR3: CASPQGAHGYTF. Here the CDR3 DNA reads TGTGCCAGCCCCCAGGGGGCACATGGCTACACCTTC.

The rearrangement joins TRBV10-3 to TRBJ2-1; possibly TRBD2 for D (6 bases). CDR3 length: 13 amino acids. Germline V gene sequence: CDR1 ENHRY, CDR2 SYGVKD. The V and J ends lost 5 bases and 4 bases respectively, with 9 bases between them. CDR3 bases: TGTGCCATCAGTCCGGGAGAATACAATGAGCAGTTCTTC. Translated: CAISPGEYNEQFF.